Listed here are 11 T cell receptor beta chains from one sample, sequenced in a study of blood T cells in healthy people across ages. Next came a second PCR, run for about 7 to 12 cycles, which used a sample-barcoded 5' primer along with a J-beta primer mix. TCRdb redid the calling of the 5' RACE reads with MiXCR, one entry per CDR3 protein. This sample carries 800,000 to 900,000 distinct CDR3 sequences, approximately 67% of them seen once, and the ten largest clones take around a quarter. The sample comprised blood. The origin of the receptors is a man aged 25 to 40 in good health.

V and J are TRBV2 and TRBJ1-1; 10 bases map to TRBD1. The germline CDR1 and CDR2 sequences are SNHLY and FYNNEI. V dropped 8 bases and J dropped 4; count of bases not matched to a gene: 13. CDR3 size: 16 residues. The CDR3 DNA follows: TGTGCCAGCTGCCGGGACAGGGGCATCGTCGGCACTGAAGCTTTCTTT. Encoded protein: CASCRDRGIVGTEAFF.

The chain combines TRBV6-2 or TRBV6-3 with TRBJ2-2, with TRBD2 matching 11 bases. The CDR3 loop spans 16 amino acids. Germline assignment: CDR1 MNHEY and CDR2 SVGEGT. The J segment lost 1 base and the V segment lost 11 bases, leaving 9 bases of the junction unmatched. This CDR3 is CAARTSGGLNTGELFF. CDR3 coding DNA: TGTGCCGCCCGAACTAGCGGGGGCCTGAACACCGGGGAGCTGTTTTTT.

The V and J genes are TRBV7-8 and TRBJ1-5; D is uncertain. The CDR3 is 12 residues long. The V and J ends lost 6 bases and 4 bases respectively, with 7 bases between them. Looked up from germline, CDR1 is SGHVS and CDR2 is FQNEAQ. CDR3 DNA sequence: TGTGCCAGCAGTGACCCGAATCAGCCCCAGCATTTT. The encoded protein is CASSDPNQPQHF.

This clonotype has only a few counts. The J gene is TRBJ2-5, the V gene TRBV5-6; 8 bases match TRBD2. Looked up from germline, CDR1 is SGHDT and CDR2 is YYEEEE. V gave up 0 bases and J gave up 4 bases; unmatched junction bases: 11. The CDR3 length is 17 residues. CDR3 DNA sequence: TGTGCCAGCAGCTTGGACCGTAGTAGCGGGAATCTAGAGACCCAGTACTTC. Its protein is CASSLDRSSGNLETQYF.

CDR3 DNA sequence: TGCAGTGTAGACGTGACAGGGAACTACGAGCAGTACTTC. It specifies CSVDVTGNYEQYF. The chain combines TRBV20-1 with TRBJ2-5; TRBD1 agrees at 7 bases. The last part of the DNA fits TRBJ2-7 better; the J call may be wrong. This CDR3 comprises 13 residues. Looked up from germline, CDR1 is DFQATT and CDR2 is SNEGSKA (reference sequence).

This chain links TRBV11-2 with TRBJ2-3; 10 bases line up with TRBD2. The CDR3 has 17 residues. Germline CDR1 is SGHAT and CDR2 is FQNNGV. The trim removed 6 bases at V and 3 bases at J, leaving 12 bases unmatched. CDR3 loop: CASSFALLAGATDTQYF. CDR3 DNA sequence: TGTGCCAGCAGTTTCGCCCTTCTAGCGGGGGCAACAGATACGCAGTATTTT. Full variable domain (outside the CDR3, taken from reference TRBV11-2 and TRBJ2-3): EAGVAQSPRYKIIEKRQSVAFWCNPISGHATLYWYQQILGQGPKLLIQFQNNGVVDDSQLPKDRFSAERLKGVDSTLKIQPAKLEDSAVYLCASSFALLAGATDTQYFGPGTRLTVL.

This sequence joins TRBV6-1 and TRBJ2-7; D unclear. Germline V gives CDR1 MNHNS, CDR2 SASEGT. The CDR3 runs to 13 residues. Trimming shortened V by 2 bases and J by 3 bases, and 8 bases separated the two germline ends. Written as DNA, the CDR3 is TGTGCCAGCAGTGAATTTAGCTTCTACGAGCAGTACTTC. Translation: CASSEFSFYEQYF.

This clonotype was seen only a few times. The chain combines TRBV12-3 or TRBV12-4 with TRBJ2-7, with D possibly called TRBD1 or TRBD2 (5 bases each). The ends were cut back, 6 bases at V and 3 bases at J, with 12 bases in the middle. The CDR3 is 13 amino acids. The CDR3 region is CASRRDQLYEQYF. CDR3 nucleotides: TGTGCCAGCAGAAGGGACCAGCTCTACGAGCAGTACTTC.

Remarks on this clonotype: A much larger clone lies a single base off, so this may be a read error. The chain recombines TRBV28 with TRBJ1-2, with 10 bases fitting TRBD1. CDR3 length equals 13 residues. The germline V gene has CDR1 MDHEN and CDR2 SYDVKM. Trimming removed 6 bases from V and 3 bases from J; junction bases left unmatched: 1. The DNA for the CDR3 is TGTGCCAGCAGAGGGACAGGGGACTATGGCTACACCTTC. Translation gives CASRGTGDYGYTF.

For this clonotype: Mismatch with germline at one junction end may stem from a read error. CDR3 residues: CASSWTSGVSPSYEQYF. The CDR3 bases are TGTGCCAGTAGCTGGACTAGCGGGGTTAGCCCCTCCTACGAGCAGTACTTC. The chain uses TRBV7-2 and TRBJ2-7; 12 bases match TRBD2. The germline V gene encodes CDR1 SGHTA and CDR2 FQGNSA. There are 17 residues in the CDR3.

V and J are TRBV12-3 or TRBV12-4 and TRBJ2-7, with 7 bases fitting TRBD1. This CDR3 has 15 residues. Unmatched junction bases numbered 9, after V lost 5 bases and J lost 2 bases. CDR3 region: CASSPTGVLAYEQYF. CDR3 sequence (DNA): TGTGCCAGCAGTCCTACAGGGGTGTTAGCCTACGAGCAGTACTTC.